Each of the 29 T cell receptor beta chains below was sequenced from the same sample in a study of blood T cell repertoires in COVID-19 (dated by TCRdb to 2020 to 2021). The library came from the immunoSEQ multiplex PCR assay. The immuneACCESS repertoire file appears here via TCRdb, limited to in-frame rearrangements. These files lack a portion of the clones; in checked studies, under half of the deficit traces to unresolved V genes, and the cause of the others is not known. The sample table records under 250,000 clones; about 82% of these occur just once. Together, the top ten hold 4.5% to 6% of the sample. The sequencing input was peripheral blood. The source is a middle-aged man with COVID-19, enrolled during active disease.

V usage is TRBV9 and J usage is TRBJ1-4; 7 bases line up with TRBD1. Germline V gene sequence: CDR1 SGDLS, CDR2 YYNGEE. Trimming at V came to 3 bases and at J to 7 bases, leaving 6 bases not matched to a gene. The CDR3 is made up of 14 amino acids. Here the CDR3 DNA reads TGTGCCAGCAGCGCCTCGACAGGGTCTGAAAAACTGTTTTTT. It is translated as CASSASTGSEKLFF.

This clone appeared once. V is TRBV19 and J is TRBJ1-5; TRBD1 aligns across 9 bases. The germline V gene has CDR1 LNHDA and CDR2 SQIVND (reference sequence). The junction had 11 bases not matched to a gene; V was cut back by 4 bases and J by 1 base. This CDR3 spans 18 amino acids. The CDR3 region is CASSTIDRGGSSNQPQHF. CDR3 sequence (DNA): TGTGCCAGTAGTACTATTGACAGGGGGGGGTCCAGCAATCAGCCCCAGCATTTT.

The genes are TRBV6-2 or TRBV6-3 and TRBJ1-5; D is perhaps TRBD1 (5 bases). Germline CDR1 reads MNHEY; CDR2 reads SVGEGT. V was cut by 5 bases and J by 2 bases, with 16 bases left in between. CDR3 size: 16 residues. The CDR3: CASSKRAGRGNQPQHF. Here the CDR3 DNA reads TGTGCCAGCAGTAAACGGGCGGGACGAGGCAATCAGCCCCAGCATTTT.

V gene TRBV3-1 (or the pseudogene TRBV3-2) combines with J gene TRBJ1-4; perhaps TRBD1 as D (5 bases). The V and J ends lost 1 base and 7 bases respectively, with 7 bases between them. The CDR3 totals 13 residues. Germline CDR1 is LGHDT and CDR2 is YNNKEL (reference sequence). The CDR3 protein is CASSQGGGEKLFF. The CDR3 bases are TGTGCCAGCAGCCAAGGGGGGGGTGAAAAACTGTTTTTT.

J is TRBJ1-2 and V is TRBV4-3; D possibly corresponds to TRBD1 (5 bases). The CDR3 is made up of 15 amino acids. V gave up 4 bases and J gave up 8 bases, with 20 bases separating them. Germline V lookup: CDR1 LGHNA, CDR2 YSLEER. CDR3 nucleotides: TGCGCCAGCAGCCCAGGACGTTGGGGGGACGGGGGCTACACCTTC. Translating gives CASSPGRWGDGGYTF.

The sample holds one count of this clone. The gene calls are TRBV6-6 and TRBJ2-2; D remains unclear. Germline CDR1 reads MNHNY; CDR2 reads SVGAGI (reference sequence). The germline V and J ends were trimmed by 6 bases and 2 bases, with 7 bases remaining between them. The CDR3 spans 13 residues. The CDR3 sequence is CASRAQNTGELFF. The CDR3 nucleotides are TGTGCCAGCAGGGCCCAAAACACCGGGGAGCTGTTTTTT.

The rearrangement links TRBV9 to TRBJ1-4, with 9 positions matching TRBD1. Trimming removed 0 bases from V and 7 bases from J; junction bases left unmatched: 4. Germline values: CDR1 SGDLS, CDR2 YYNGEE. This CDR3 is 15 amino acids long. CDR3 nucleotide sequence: TGTGCCAGCAGCGTAGAGGGACAGGGAGGTGAAAAACTGTTTTTT. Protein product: CASSVEGQGGEKLFF.

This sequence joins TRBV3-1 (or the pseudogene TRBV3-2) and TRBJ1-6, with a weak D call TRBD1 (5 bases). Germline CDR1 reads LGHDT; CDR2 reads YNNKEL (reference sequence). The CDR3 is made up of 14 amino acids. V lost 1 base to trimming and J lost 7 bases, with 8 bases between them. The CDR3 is CASSQATENSPLHF. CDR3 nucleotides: TGTGCCAGCAGCCAAGCGACAGAGAATTCACCCCTCCACTTT.

The CDR3 reads CASSATGYEQYF. CDR3 nucleotide sequence: TGTGCCAGCAGCGCGACAGGGTACGAGCAGTACTTC. The chain has TRBV6-6 and TRBJ2-7; 7 bases align to TRBD1. The CDR3 extends over 12 amino acids. V shed 6 bases, J shed 4 bases, and the junction held 3 bases outside the gene matches. Germline assignment: CDR1 MNHNY and CDR2 SVGAGI (reference sequence).

The DNA for the CDR3 is TGTGCCAGCAGTGACCCGAGACAGGGTCTGGAGACCCAGTACTTC. Its translation is CASSDPRQGLETQYF. The chain is built from TRBV25-1 and TRBJ2-5, with 7 bases that match TRBD1. The CDR3 has 15 residues. Trimming at V came to 3 bases and at J to 5 bases, leaving 9 bases not matched to a gene. Germline V CDR1 and CDR2: MGHDK, SYGVNS.

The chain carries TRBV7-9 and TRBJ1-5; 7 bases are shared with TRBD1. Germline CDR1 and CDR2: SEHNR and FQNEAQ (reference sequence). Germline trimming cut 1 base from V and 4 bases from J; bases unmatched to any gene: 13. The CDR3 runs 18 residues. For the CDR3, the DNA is TGTGCCAGCAGCTTAGAGAGGGTCGCAGGGGGTTTTAATCAGCCCCAGCATTTT. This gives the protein CASSLERVAGGFNQPQHF.

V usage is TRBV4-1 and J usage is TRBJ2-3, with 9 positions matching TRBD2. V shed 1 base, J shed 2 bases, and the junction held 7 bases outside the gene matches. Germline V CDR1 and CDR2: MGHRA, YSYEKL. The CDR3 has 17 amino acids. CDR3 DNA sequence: TGCGCCAGCAGCCAAGGGGATAGCGGGGGATTCACAGATACGCAGTATTTT. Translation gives CASSQGDSGGFTDTQYF.

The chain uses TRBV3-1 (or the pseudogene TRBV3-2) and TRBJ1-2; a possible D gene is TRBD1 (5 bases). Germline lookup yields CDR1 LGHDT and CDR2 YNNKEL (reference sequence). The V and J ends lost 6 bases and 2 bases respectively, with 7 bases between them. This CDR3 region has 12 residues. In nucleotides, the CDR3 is TGTGCCAGCAGGACAGCAAACTATGGCTACACCTTC. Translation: CASRTANYGYTF.

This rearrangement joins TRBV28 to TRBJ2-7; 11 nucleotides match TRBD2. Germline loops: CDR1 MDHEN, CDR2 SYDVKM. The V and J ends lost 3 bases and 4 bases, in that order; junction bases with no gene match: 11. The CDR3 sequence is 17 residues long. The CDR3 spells CASSFPFQLAGVYEQYF. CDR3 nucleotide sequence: TGTGCCAGCAGTTTCCCGTTCCAACTAGCGGGGGTTTACGAGCAGTACTTC.

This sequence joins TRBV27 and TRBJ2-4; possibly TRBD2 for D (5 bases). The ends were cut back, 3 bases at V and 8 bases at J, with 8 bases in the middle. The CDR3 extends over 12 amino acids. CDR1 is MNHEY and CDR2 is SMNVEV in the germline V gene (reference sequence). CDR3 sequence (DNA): TGTGCCAGCAGTTTTACCGGGGACATTCAGTACTTC. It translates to CASSFTGDIQYF.

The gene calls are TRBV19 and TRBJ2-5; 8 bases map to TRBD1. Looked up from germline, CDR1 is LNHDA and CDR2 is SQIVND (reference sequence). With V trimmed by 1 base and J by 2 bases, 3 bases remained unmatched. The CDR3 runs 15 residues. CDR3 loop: CASSIGTGRQETQYF. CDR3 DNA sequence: TGTGCCAGTAGTATAGGGACAGGGAGGCAAGAGACCCAGTACTTC.

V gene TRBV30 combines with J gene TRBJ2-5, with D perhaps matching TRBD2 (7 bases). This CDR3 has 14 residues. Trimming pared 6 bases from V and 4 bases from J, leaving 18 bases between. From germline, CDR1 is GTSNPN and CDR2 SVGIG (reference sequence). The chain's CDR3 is CACALGGGRETQYF. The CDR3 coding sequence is TGTGCCTGCGCACTTGGGGGGGGCCGAGAGACCCAGTACTTC.

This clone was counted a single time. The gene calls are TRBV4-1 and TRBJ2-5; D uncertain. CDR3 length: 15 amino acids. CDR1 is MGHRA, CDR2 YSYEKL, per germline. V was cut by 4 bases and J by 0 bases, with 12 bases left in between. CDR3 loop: CASSLSVTYQETQYF. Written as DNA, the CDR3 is TGCGCCAGCAGCCTTTCGGTGACATACCAAGAGACCCAGTACTTC.

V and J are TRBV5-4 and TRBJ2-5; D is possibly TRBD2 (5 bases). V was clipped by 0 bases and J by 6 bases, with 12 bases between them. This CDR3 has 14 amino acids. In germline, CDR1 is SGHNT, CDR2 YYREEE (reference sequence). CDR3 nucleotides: TGTGCCAGCAGCTTGGCGGGAAAACGGAAGACCCAGTACTTC. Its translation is CASSLAGKRKTQYF.

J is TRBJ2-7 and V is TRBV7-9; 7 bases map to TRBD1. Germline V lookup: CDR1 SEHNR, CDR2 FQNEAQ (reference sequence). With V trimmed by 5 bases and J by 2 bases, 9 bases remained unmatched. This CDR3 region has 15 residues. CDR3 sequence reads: CASSIYRDSTYEQYF. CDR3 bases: TGTGCCAGCAGCATATACCGGGACAGCACCTACGAGCAGTACTTC.

CDR3 sequence reads: CASSYSGTKTYEQYF. CDR3 bases: TGTGCCAGCAGTTACTCTGGGACAAAAACCTACGAGCAGTACTTC. The rearrangement links TRBV6-5 to TRBJ2-7, with a possible D match to TRBD1 (6 bases). The V gene's germline CDR1 is MNHEY and CDR2 SVGAGI. The V end was cut by 0 bases, the J end by 2 bases, with 11 bases between. The CDR3 runs to 15 residues.

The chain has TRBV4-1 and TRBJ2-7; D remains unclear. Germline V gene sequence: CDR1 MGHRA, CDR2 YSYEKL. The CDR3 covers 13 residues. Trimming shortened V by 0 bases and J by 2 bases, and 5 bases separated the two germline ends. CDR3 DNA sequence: TGCGCCAGCAGCCAAGATCTTGCCTACGAGCAGTACTTC. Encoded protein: CASSQDLAYEQYF.

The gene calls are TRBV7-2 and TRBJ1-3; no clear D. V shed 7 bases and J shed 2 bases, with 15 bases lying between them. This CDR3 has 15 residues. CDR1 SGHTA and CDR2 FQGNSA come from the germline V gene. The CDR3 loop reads CASTISPGTGNTIYF. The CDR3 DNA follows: TGTGCCAGCACAATCTCCCCGGGAACTGGAAACACCATATATTTT. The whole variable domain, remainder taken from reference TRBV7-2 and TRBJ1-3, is GAGVSQSPSNKVTEKGKDVELRCDPISGHTALYWYRQSLGQGLEFLIYFQGNSAPDKSGLPSDRFSAERTGGSVSTLTIQRTQQEDSAVYLCASTISPGTGNTIYFGEGSWLTVV.

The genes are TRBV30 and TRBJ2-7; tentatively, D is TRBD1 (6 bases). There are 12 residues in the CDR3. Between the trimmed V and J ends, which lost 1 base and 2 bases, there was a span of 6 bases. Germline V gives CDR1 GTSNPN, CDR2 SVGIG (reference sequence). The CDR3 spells CAWSGDTYEQYF. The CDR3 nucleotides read TGTGCCTGGAGTGGGGACACCTACGAGCAGTACTTC.

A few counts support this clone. The CDR3 loop reads CSASVGSTGELFF. In DNA, the CDR3 is TGCAGTGCTAGTGTTGGGAGCACCGGGGAGCTGTTTTTT. This chain joins TRBV20-1 and TRBJ2-2; weak D call: TRBD2 (5 bases). Germline CDR1 and CDR2: DFQATT and SNEGSKA (reference sequence). The CDR3 totals 13 residues. Trimming cost V 3 bases and J 4 bases, with 9 bases left between them.

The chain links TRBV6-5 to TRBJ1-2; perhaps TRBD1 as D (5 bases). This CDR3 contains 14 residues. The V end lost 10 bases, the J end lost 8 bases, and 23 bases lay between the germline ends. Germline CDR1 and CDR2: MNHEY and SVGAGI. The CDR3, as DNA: TGTGCCATCGAGGCGACGGGGGTGTTACGAGGCTACACCTTC. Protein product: CAIEATGVLRGYTF.

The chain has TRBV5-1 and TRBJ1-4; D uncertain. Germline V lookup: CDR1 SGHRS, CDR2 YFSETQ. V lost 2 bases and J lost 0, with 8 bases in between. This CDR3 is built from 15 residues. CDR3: CASSFKNSTNEKLFF. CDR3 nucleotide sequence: TGCGCCAGCAGCTTCAAAAACTCAACTAATGAAAAACTGTTTTTT.

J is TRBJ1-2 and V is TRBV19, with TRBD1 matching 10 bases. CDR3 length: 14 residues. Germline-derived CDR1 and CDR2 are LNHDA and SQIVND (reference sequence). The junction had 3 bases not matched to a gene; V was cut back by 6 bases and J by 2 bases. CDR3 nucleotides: TGTGCCAGTAGGGGGACAGGGGAAAACTATGGCTACACCTTC. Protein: CASRGTGENYGYTF.

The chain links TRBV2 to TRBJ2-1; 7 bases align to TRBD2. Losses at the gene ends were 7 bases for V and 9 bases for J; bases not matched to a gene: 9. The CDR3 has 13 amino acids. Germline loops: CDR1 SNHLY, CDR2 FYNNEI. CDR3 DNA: TGTGCCAGCACTCCTGCGGGAGATGGTGAGCAGTTCTTC. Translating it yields CASTPAGDGEQFF.